Included here is one TCR beta chain sequence, with context. Seattle patient enrollment occurred during active infection, with longitudinal follow-up thereafter. Original methodology: The assay estimated nucleated cells by amplifying reference gene primers. Sequencing was performed with immunoSEQ multiplex PCR; in TCRdb, only in-frame clones are kept and a portion is missing. V and J calls and clone size come straight from that table; D and trimming were deduced from the DNA. The repertoire holds fewer than 200,000 clones, approximately 85% seen once, with 7.5% to 8.5% in the top ten. The sample comes from a study of blood T cell repertoires in COVID-19. Study context: Material from acute and convalescent COVID-19 was sourced from the United States, Italy and Spain. Sample material is recorded as cDNA or gDNA derived from T cells, B-cell-depleted T cells, or PBMCs.

The germline gives CDR1 SQVTM, CDR2 ANQGSEA. Trimming took 4 bases from V and 2 from J; bases not matched to a gene: 7. The CDR3 is 15 residues long. V gene TRBV29-1 combines with J gene TRBJ2-3; 9 nucleotides align to TRBD2. The sequence came from a woman aged 55-69 years with COVID-19, enrolled during active disease. Sequenced input: peripheral blood. The CDR3 sequence is CSVVGLAKNTDTQYF. As DNA, the CDR3 is TGCAGCGTTGTAGGACTAGCGAAGAACACAGATACGCAGTATTTT.